A single sample gave rise to the 13 T cell receptor beta chains below, sequenced in a study of shared clonotypes between healthy human individuals. Naive CD8 populations comprised CD45RO-negative cells positively selected for CCR7, excluding terminally differentiated effector memory CD45RA+ cells. Some clones are missing from TCRdb's copy, which holds only in-frame ones; the method was immunoSEQ multiplex PCR. The table includes approximately 1.9 million clones, around 95% detected once. The sequenced sample consisted of naive CD8+ T cells from PBMCs. These receptors were obtained from a young man in good health. Some clones in this sample may be carry-over from other donors' samples.

This chain links TRBV5-8 with TRBJ2-5; TRBD1 is a possible D gene (7 bases). Deletions cut 4 bases from V and 4 bases from J, with 17 bases between. The CDR3 runs 15 residues. Germline V lookup: CDR1 SGHTS, CDR2 YDEGEE. In DNA, the CDR3 is TGTGCCAGCAGCCTGCGCCAGGGGGGAATAGAGACCCAGTACTTC. Its protein product is CASSLRQGGIETQYF.

The chain combines TRBV28 with TRBJ2-3, with D perhaps being TRBD1 or TRBD2 (5 bases each). Germline V gene sequence: CDR1 MDHEN, CDR2 SYDVKM. This CDR3 has 16 amino acids. V lost 6 bases to trimming and J lost 6 bases, with 22 bases between them. CDR3 nucleotides: TGTGCCAGCAGACTCTACTTTGGGGGATCGCGGGATACGCAGTATTTT. Amino acid sequence: CASRLYFGGSRDTQYF.

This clone was recorded a few times. The gene calls are TRBV29-1 and TRBJ2-2; the D is unclear. The length of the CDR3 is 11 residues. Looked up from germline, CDR1 is SQVTM and CDR2 is ANQGSEA. The germline V and J ends were trimmed by 4 bases and 6 bases, with 6 bases remaining between them. In DNA, the CDR3 is TGCAGCGTTGCGGTTGCCGGGGAGCTGTTTTTT. It specifies CSVAVAGELFF.

The chain links TRBV4-1 to TRBJ2-1, with D unclear. Germline-derived CDR1 and CDR2 are MGHRA and YSYEKL. Trimming stripped 4 bases from V and 4 bases from J, with 23 bases between. The CDR3 covers 18 residues. The CDR3 nucleotides are TGCGCCAGCAGCCCCCGTTCGGGTCTGGCGAGCTCGTACAATGAGCAGTTCTTC. Amino acid sequence: CASSPRSGLASSYNEQFF.

This chain joins TRBV27 and TRBJ2-1, with no clear D. Trimming pared 7 bases from V and 5 bases from J, leaving 15 bases between. The CDR3 length is 14 residues. Germline V gene sequence: CDR1 MNHEY, CDR2 SMNVEV (reference sequence). The CDR3 sequence is CASNLLRSHNEQFF. CDR3 nucleotides: TGTGCCAGCAACCTCCTCCGTTCCCACAATGAGCAGTTCTTC.

The V gene is TRBV10-2, the J gene TRBJ2-1, with D possibly matching TRBD2 (5 bases). Trimming left V 11 bases short and J 0 bases short, with 17 bases between. This CDR3 has 15 amino acids. The germline V gene has CDR1 WSHSY and CDR2 SAAADI. As DNA, the CDR3 is TGCGCCGTGCTTTCCGTCCGGGACTCCTACAATGAGCAGTTCTTC. Translating it yields CAVLSVRDSYNEQFF.

The V gene is TRBV11-2, the J gene TRBJ1-1; D uncertain. The CDR3 has 16 residues. V was trimmed by 0 bases and J by 0 bases, leaving 11 bases between them. CDR1 and CDR2 from the germline V gene are SGHAT and FQNNGV. CDR3 in amino acids: CASSLDSRGLNTEAFF. For the CDR3, the DNA is TGTGCCAGCAGCTTAGATTCGCGGGGATTGAACACTGAAGCTTTCTTT.

This chain connects TRBV9 to TRBJ1-2, with 8 bases that match TRBD1. Per germline, CDR1 SGDLS and CDR2 YYNGEE. Trimming removed 0 bases from V and 3 bases from J; junction bases left unmatched: 10. The CDR3 has 17 residues. For the CDR3, the DNA is TGTGCCAGCAGCGTAGCCCCCGACCAGGACAGGGACTATGGCTACACCTTC. Protein product: CASSVAPDQDRDYGYTF.

V is TRBV4-1 and J is TRBJ2-7; perhaps TRBD1 as D (6 bases). The CDR3 has 15 amino acids. CDR1 is MGHRA and CDR2 is YSYEKL in the germline V gene. Trimming stripped 4 bases from V and 2 bases from J, with 15 bases between. The CDR3 sequence is CASSRGVGGTYEQYF. CDR3 DNA: TGCGCCAGCAGCCGAGGAGTAGGGGGAACCTACGAGCAGTACTTC.

Notes on this clone: The sample holds other DNA sequences that translate to the same CDR3. This chain uses TRBV19 with TRBJ2-7; a possible D gene is TRBD2 (6 bases). This CDR3 has 12 amino acids. Per germline, CDR1 LNHDA and CDR2 SQIVND (reference sequence). The V end was cut by 6 bases, the J end by 3 bases, with 9 bases between. The CDR3 coding sequence is TGTGCCAGTAGCCCCGGGGGCTACGAGCAGTACTTC. Translation: CASSPGGYEQYF.

Notes on this clone: One end of the junction fails to match germline, which may point to a read error. This rearrangement joins TRBV6-1 to TRBJ2-7; perhaps D is TRBD1 or TRBD2 (7 bases each). The CDR3 extends over 17 amino acids. CDR1 and CDR2 from the germline V gene are MNHNS and SASEGT. The DNA of the CDR3 is TGTGCCATCAGTGAGCCACGCAGGGGGAGGGCCACCTACGAGCAGTACTTC. It yields the protein CAISEPRRGRATYEQYF.

The chain recombines TRBV19 with TRBJ1-5, with TRBD1 as a possible D gene (6 bases). V was trimmed by 7 bases and J by 1 base, leaving 14 bases between them. Looked up from germline, CDR1 is LNHDA and CDR2 is SQIVND (reference sequence). This CDR3 is built from 15 residues. DNA for the CDR3: TGTGCCAGTACTACAGGACAGAGAAGCAATCAGCCCCAGCATTTT. Amino acid sequence: CASTTGQRSNQPQHF. Full variable domain (remainder filled in from reference TRBV19 and TRBJ1-5): DGGITQSPKYLFRKEGQNVTLSCEQNLNHDAMYWYRQDPGQGLRLIYYSQIVNDFQKGDIAEGYSVSREKKESFPLTVTSAQKNPTAFYLCASTTGQRSNQPQHFGDGTRLSIL.

The chain is built from TRBV7-2 and TRBJ1-4; D gene uncertain. Trimming took off 5 bases at V and 2 bases at J, with 9 bases between the two ends. CDR1 and CDR2 from the germline V gene are SGHTA and FQGNSA. The CDR3 sequence is 14 residues long. CDR3 in amino acids: CASSLGPTNEKLFF. The CDR3 nucleotides read TGTGCCAGCAGCCTCGGTCCTACTAATGAAAAACTGTTTTTT.